Shown below are 6 T cell receptor beta chains from a single sample sequenced in a study of cytomegalovirus exposure and HLA in healthy donors. PCR used 60 Vbeta primers and 13 Jbeta primers. Sequencing used immunoSEQ multiplex PCR; TCRdb keeps in-frame clones, though not all of them. The top ten clones hold about 2.5% of a sample with about 120,000 clones, about 80% of them seen once. Sequencing was performed on PBMCs. These receptors were obtained from a middle-aged woman in good health and CMV-seropositive.

V and J are TRBV7-9 and TRBJ2-5; tentatively, D is TRBD2 (5 bases). Trimming shortened V by 5 bases and J by 2 bases, and 12 bases separated the two germline ends. The germline CDR1 and CDR2 sequences are SEHNR and FQNEAQ (reference sequence). This CDR3 is 14 amino acids long. CDR3 region: CASSTDYDQETQYF. The CDR3 coding sequence is TGTGCCAGCAGCACCGACTATGATCAAGAGACCCAGTACTTC.

This chain links TRBV7-2 with TRBJ2-7; TRBD1 might be the D (6 bases). The germline V gene has CDR1 SGHTA and CDR2 FQGNSA. This CDR3 contains 13 residues. Trimming left V 0 bases short and J 5 bases short, with 8 bases between. CDR3: CASSLAGAHEQYF. Written as DNA, the CDR3 is TGTGCCAGCAGCTTAGCGGGGGCGCACGAGCAGTACTTC.

The chain recombines TRBV5-8 with TRBJ2-6; D might be TRBD1 (5 bases). This CDR3 comprises 15 residues. Trimming cost V 6 bases and J 0 bases, with 10 bases left between them. CDR1 SGHTS and CDR2 YDEGEE come from the germline V gene. The chain's CDR3 is CASTLGVSGANVLTF. The CDR3 DNA reads as TGTGCCAGCACCCTAGGGGTCTCTGGGGCCAACGTCCTGACTTTC.

This clone was counted between two and nine times. V gene TRBV6-1 combines with J gene TRBJ1-5; no reliable D call. The germline V gene encodes CDR1 MNHNS and CDR2 SASEGT. Deletions cut 2 bases from V and 5 bases from J, with 10 bases between. This CDR3 is built from 14 residues. CDR3 DNA sequence: TGTGCCAGCAGTGAAATTCTCGGGGATCAGCCCCAGCATTTT. Its translation: CASSEILGDQPQHF.

The J gene is TRBJ2-5, the V gene TRBV30; tentative D call: TRBD2 (6 bases). The J call may be mistaken, given a closer DNA end match to TRBJ2-7. CDR3 length: 14 amino acids. Germline CDR1 GTSNPN, CDR2 SVGIG (reference sequence). The CDR3 protein is CAWSVDSGSYEQYF. CDR3 bases: TGTGCCTGGAGTGTTGATAGCGGTTCCTACGAGCAGTACTTC.

The rearrangement joins TRBV12-5 to TRBJ2-1, with unresolved D. V lost 1 base and J lost 6, with 7 bases in between. There are 13 residues in the CDR3. The germline V gene has CDR1 LGHNT and CDR2 FRNRAP. The DNA of the CDR3 is TGTGCTAGTGGTTTGGAACTAATCAATGAGCAGTTCTTC. Protein sequence: CASGLELINEQFF.